Below, 26 T cell receptor beta chains from the same sample are listed, as sequenced in a study of blood T cell repertoires in COVID-19. Assay used: immunoSEQ multiplex PCR; TCRdb lists only in-frame clones, some missing. The sample holds about 190,000 clones, less than 90% seen once. The source material was PBMCs or T cells enriched from blood (not recorded which). The receptors originated from a woman aged 25 to 45 who had been exposed to COVID-19.

This clone came up once. This chain uses TRBV29-1 with TRBJ2-3, with a weak D call TRBD2 (5 bases). CDR1 is SQVTM and CDR2 is ANQGSEA in the germline V gene. This CDR3 has 13 amino acids. V was pared by 4 bases and J by 7 bases, with 15 bases between. CDR3 in DNA: TGCAGCGTTGGGACTCAGGCAACGAATACGCAGTATTTT. Translating it yields CSVGTQATNTQYF.

V is TRBV5-1 and J is TRBJ2-1, with D possibly being TRBD2 (6 bases). V gave up 0 bases and J gave up 0 bases, with 16 bases separating them. The CDR3 length is 18 residues. Germline-derived CDR1 and CDR2 are SGHRS and YFSETQ. CDR3 sequence reads: CASSLGPLSGNSYNEQFF. For the CDR3, the DNA is TGCGCCAGCAGCTTGGGTCCTCTTAGCGGCAACTCCTACAATGAGCAGTTCTTC.

The chain couples TRBV11-2 to TRBJ1-6, with 7 bases that match TRBD1. The V gene's germline CDR1 is SGHAT and CDR2 FQNNGV. The CDR3 loop spans 15 amino acids. V lost 5 bases, J lost 7 bases, and 8 bases stayed unmatched. The CDR3 DNA is TGTGCCAGCAGCAAAATCTGGGACAGAAATTCACCCCTCCACTTT. This gives the protein CASSKIWDRNSPLHF.

The gene calls are TRBV30 and TRBJ2-7; TRBD2 agrees at 9 bases. The V segment lost 3 bases and the J segment 2 bases; nucleotides outside the gene matches: 2. This CDR3 spans 13 amino acids. Germline V gives CDR1 GTSNPN, CDR2 SVGIG (reference sequence). This CDR3 is CAWRTSGTYEQYF. CDR3 nucleotide sequence: TGTGCCTGGAGGACTAGCGGCACCTACGAGCAGTACTTC. Using reference TRBV30 and TRBJ2-7 for the parts outside the CDR3, the full variable domain is SQTIHQWPATLVQPVGSPLSLECTVEGTSNPNLYWYRQAAGRGLQLLFYSVGIGQISSEVPQNLSASRPQDRQFILSSKKLLLSDSGFYLCAWRTSGTYEQYFGPGTRLTVT.

The rearrangement joins TRBV6-5 to TRBJ1-3; 8 bases fit TRBD1. V was clipped by 6 bases and J by 2 bases; unmatched bases: 6. CDR1 is MNHEY and CDR2 is SVGAGI in the germline V gene. The CDR3 sequence is 15 residues long. The CDR3 coding sequence is TGTGCCAGCAGAGGGCAGGGGGCCCCTGGAAACACCATATATTTT. This codes for CASRGQGAPGNTIYF.

The V and J genes are TRBV2 and TRBJ1-1; D is perhaps TRBD1 (6 bases). The CDR3 has 12 residues. V was cut by 10 bases and J by 4 bases, with 13 bases left in between. CDR1 SNHLY and CDR2 FYNNEI come from the germline V gene. CDR3 nucleotide sequence: TGTGCCAACTCACCAGGGGTCACTGAAGCTTTCTTT. This sequence encodes CANSPGVTEAFF.

This chain connects TRBV19 to TRBJ1-6; the match to TRBD1 covers 10 bases. The V and J ends lost 3 bases and 6 bases, in that order; junction bases with no gene match: 8. Germline lookup yields CDR1 LNHDA and CDR2 SQIVND (reference sequence). The CDR3 sequence is 17 residues long. Here the CDR3 reads CASSIRPGTGVNSPLHF. The CDR3 nucleotides read TGTGCCAGTAGTATCCGACCCGGGACAGGGGTTAATTCACCCCTCCACTTT.

Written as DNA, the CDR3 is TGTGCCAGCTTAGGGGAGGGCCCCTACGAGCAGTACTTC. Its protein product is CASLGEGPYEQYF. This chain links TRBV2 with TRBJ2-7; 7 bases are a match to TRBD2. Germline CDR1 is SNHLY and CDR2 is FYNNEI. V was pared by 8 bases and J by 2 bases, with 6 bases of the junction left unmatched. The CDR3 spans 13 residues.

The rearrangement uses TRBV7-2 and TRBJ2-3; the match to TRBD2 covers 12 bases. J was trimmed by 2 bases and V by 0 bases; bases with no gene match: 3. The CDR3 has 17 residues. Germline-derived CDR1 and CDR2 are SGHTA and FQGNSA. The CDR3 nucleotides are TGTGCCAGCAGCTTAGCGCGACTAGCGGGGGACACAGATACGCAGTATTTT. Protein product: CASSLARLAGDTDTQYF.

The J gene is TRBJ2-3, the V gene TRBV4-1; 10 nucleotides align to TRBD2. Germline assignment: CDR1 MGHRA and CDR2 YSYEKL. J gave up 1 base and V 0 bases, and 1 base lay outside the gene matches. This CDR3 spans 16 amino acids. CDR3 in DNA: TGCGCCAGCAGCCAAGAGCTAGCGGGGGGCACAGATACGCAGTATTTT. It translates to CASSQELAGGTDTQYF.

V is TRBV19 and J is TRBJ2-1; a weak D match, TRBD1 (6 bases). CDR3 length: 16 amino acids. The germline gives CDR1 LNHDA, CDR2 SQIVND (reference sequence). Trimming pared 1 base from V and 6 bases from J, leaving 16 bases between. CDR3 sequence: CASSIGVQGPINEQFF. In DNA, the CDR3 is TGTGCCAGTAGTATAGGCGTGCAGGGGCCGATCAATGAGCAGTTCTTC.

The chain carries TRBV9 and TRBJ2-2; D gene uncertain. Germline loops: CDR1 SGDLS, CDR2 YYNGEE. This CDR3 spans 14 amino acids. The ends were cut back, 0 bases at V and 4 bases at J, with 7 bases in the middle. In DNA, the CDR3 is TGTGCCAGCAGCGTAGGGTTGAGCACCGGGGAGCTGTTTTTT. It translates to CASSVGLSTGELFF.

The chain carries TRBV3-1 (or the pseudogene TRBV3-2) and TRBJ2-7; the D gene is possibly TRBD2 (7 bases). V lost 1 base to trimming and J lost 4 bases, with 20 bases between them. The CDR3 sequence is 17 residues long. Germline lookup yields CDR1 LGHDT and CDR2 YNNKEL (reference sequence). The CDR3 protein is CASSQGGRGGVGYEQYF. CDR3 nucleotides: TGTGCCAGCAGCCAAGGAGGAAGAGGGGGGGTCGGGTACGAGCAGTACTTC.

V usage is TRBV5-1 and J usage is TRBJ1-6; 11 positions match TRBD1. Trimming removed 3 bases from V and 6 bases from J; junction bases left unmatched: 5. CDR1 and CDR2 (germline): SGHRS, YFSETQ. The CDR3 has 16 residues. The CDR3: CASSSDRGLANSPLHF. Written as DNA, the CDR3 is TGCGCCAGCAGCTCGGACAGGGGGCTTGCTAATTCACCCCTCCACTTT.

The V and J genes are TRBV6-2 or TRBV6-3 and TRBJ2-7; TRBD2 might be the D (6 bases). This CDR3 is 16 amino acids long. V was pared by 4 bases and J by 1 base, with 17 bases between. CDR1 and CDR2 from the germline V gene are MNHEY and SVGEGT. The CDR3 DNA is TGTGCCAGCAGTTCGGTCCTGGGGGACTCTTCCTACGAGCAGTACTTC. It codes for CASSSVLGDSSYEQYF.

CDR3 region: CASIQTNRANVLTF. CDR3 DNA sequence: TGTGCCAGCATACAGACTAACAGGGCCAACGTCCTGACTTTC. The rearrangement uses TRBV6-5 and TRBJ2-6; tentative D call: TRBD2 (5 bases). CDR1 is MNHEY, CDR2 SVGAGI, per germline. V lost 7 bases, J lost 5 bases, and 12 bases lay in between. The CDR3 is made up of 14 amino acids.

The rearrangement links TRBV12-5 to TRBJ1-1; D ambiguous. The germline V and J ends were trimmed by 3 bases and 0 bases, with 5 bases remaining between them. The germline V gene has CDR1 LGHNT and CDR2 FRNRAP. The CDR3 is made up of 13 amino acids. DNA for the CDR3: TGTGCTAGTGGTTTCGCGGTGAACACTGAAGCTTTCTTT. Protein: CASGFAVNTEAFF.

V usage is TRBV2 and J usage is TRBJ2-5; D is perhaps TRBD1 (6 bases). This CDR3 has 14 residues. V shed 9 bases and J shed 2 bases, with 16 bases lying between them. Per the germline V gene, CDR1 is SNHLY and CDR2 is FYNNEI. The DNA of the CDR3 is TGTGCCAGTCATCCCGGTACAGGGCAAGAGACCCAGTACTTC. It is translated as CASHPGTGQETQYF.

V gene TRBV5-1 combines with J gene TRBJ2-7; 8 bases fit TRBD1. V lost 0 bases to trimming and J lost 3 bases; unmatched junction nucleotides: 2. The CDR3 totals 14 residues. Germline V gives CDR1 SGHRS, CDR2 YFSETQ. The CDR3 nucleotides are TGCGCCAGCAGCTTGGGGGACAGGAACTACGAGCAGTACTTC. This sequence encodes CASSLGDRNYEQYF.

This clone came up once. The chain combines TRBV9 with TRBJ2-1; 14 bases are shared with TRBD2. CDR3 length: 15 amino acids. V gave up 2 bases and J gave up 9 bases; unmatched junction bases: 4. Germline loops: CDR1 SGDLS, CDR2 YYNGEE. In DNA form, the CDR3 reads TGTGCCAGCAGCGTGGGGACTAGCGGGGGTATTGAGCAGTTCTTC. Its translation: CASSVGTSGGIEQFF.

This chain joins TRBV7-8 and TRBJ1-1; D is uncertain. The CDR3 consists of 12 residues. Trimming shortened V by 5 bases and J by 1 base, and 5 bases separated the two germline ends. The germline V gene encodes CDR1 SGHVS and CDR2 FQNEAQ. The DNA for the CDR3 is TGTGCCAGCAGCGAGAAGAACACTGAAGCTTTCTTT. It encodes CASSEKNTEAFF.

The chain combines TRBV9 with TRBJ2-7; 8 bases line up with TRBD2. The ends lost 0 bases at V and 7 bases at J; junction bases unmatched: 9. The CDR3 sequence is 15 residues long. Germline V lookup: CDR1 SGDLS, CDR2 YYNGEE. The CDR3 reads CASSVEAGGPWEQYF. The DNA for the CDR3 is TGTGCCAGCAGCGTAGAGGCGGGGGGCCCGTGGGAGCAGTACTTC.

The chain links TRBV7-8 to TRBJ2-1; the match to TRBD1 covers 11 bases. CDR1 and CDR2 (germline): SGHVS, FQNEAQ. V lost 1 base to trimming and J lost 6 bases; unmatched junction nucleotides: 5. The length of the CDR3 is 16 residues. The CDR3 sequence: CASSLGRTGGFNEQFF. The CDR3 DNA reads TGTGCCAGCAGCTTAGGTAGGACAGGGGGCTTCAATGAGCAGTTCTTC. The whole variable domain, filled in from reference TRBV7-8 and TRBJ2-1, reads GAGVSQSPRYKVAKRGQDVALRCDPISGHVSLFWYQQALGQGPEFLTYFQNEAQLDKSGLPSDRFFAERPEGSVSTLKIQRTQQEDSAVYLCASSLGRTGGFNEQFFGPGTRLTVL.

Only a few counts were recorded for this clone. Here the CDR3 reads CASSLSGGPGELFF. The DNA for the CDR3 is TGTGCCAGCAGCTTATCGGGGGGGCCCGGGGAGCTGTTTTTT. The rearrangement uses TRBV7-2 and TRBJ2-2, with 8 bases aligning to TRBD2. Germline values: CDR1 SGHTA, CDR2 FQGNSA. The CDR3 has 14 amino acids. The V gene end was trimmed by 2 bases and the J gene end by 6 bases; junction bases not matched to a gene: 2.

The sample holds a few counts of this clone. The chain couples TRBV5-1 to TRBJ2-1; D may be TRBD2 (6 bases). V lost 0 bases and J 1 base, leaving 14 bases between the germline ends. CDR3 size: 17 residues. Germline CDR1 reads SGHRS; CDR2 reads YFSETQ. The chain's CDR3 is CASSLAGVTVSYNEQFF. CDR3 DNA sequence: TGCGCCAGCAGCTTGGCGGGGGTGACGGTGTCCTACAATGAGCAGTTCTTC.

V and J are TRBV7-8 and TRBJ1-1; tentatively, D is TRBD1 (5 bases). This CDR3 is 14 amino acids long. Germline CDR1 and CDR2: SGHVS and FQNEAQ. Trimming cost V 4 bases and J 5 bases, with 14 bases left between them. The CDR3 region has the DNA TGTGCCAGCAGCTACCCGGGGGGACGAACTGAAGCTTTCTTT. The encoded protein is CASSYPGGRTEAFF.